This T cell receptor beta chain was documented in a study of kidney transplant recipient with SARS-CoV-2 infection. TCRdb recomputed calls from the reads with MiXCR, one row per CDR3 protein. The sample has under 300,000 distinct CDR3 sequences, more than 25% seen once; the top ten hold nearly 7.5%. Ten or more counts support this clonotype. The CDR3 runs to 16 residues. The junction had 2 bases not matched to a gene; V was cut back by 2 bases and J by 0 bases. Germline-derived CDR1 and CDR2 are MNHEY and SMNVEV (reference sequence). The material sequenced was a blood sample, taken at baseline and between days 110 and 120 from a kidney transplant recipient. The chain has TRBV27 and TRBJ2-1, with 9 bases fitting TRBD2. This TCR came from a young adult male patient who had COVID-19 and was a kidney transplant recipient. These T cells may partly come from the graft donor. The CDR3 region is CASSLAGGSSYNEQFF. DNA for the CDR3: TGTGCCAGCAGTTTAGCGGGAGGGAGCTCCTACAATGAGCAGTTCTTC.